The 23 T cell receptor beta chains below come from one sample, sequenced in a study of OX40 agonist ivuxolimab in advanced cancers. TCRdb's table, derived via immunoSEQ multiplex PCR, lists solely in-frame clones and lacks some. The data contain about 60,000 clones, 84% of them seen just once; the ten biggest clones take up about 0.65%. The sequenced sample was CD4+ or CD8+ T cells sorted from blood, obtained in a trial of the OX40 agonist ivuxolimab. The source is an adult with an advanced solid tumor such as melanoma, head and neck, liver or kidney cancer.

The chain uses TRBV27 and TRBJ1-1; D not certain. In germline, CDR1 is MNHEY, CDR2 SMNVEV (reference sequence). V shed 0 bases and J shed 0 bases, with 5 bases lying between them. CDR3 length: 14 amino acids. The CDR3: CASSLSWMNTEAFF. The CDR3 DNA reads TGTGCCAGCAGTTTATCTTGGATGAACACTGAAGCTTTCTTT.

The gene calls are TRBV6-6 and TRBJ2-3; no definite D call. V lost 8 bases to trimming and J lost 6 bases, with 3 bases between them. The CDR3 totals 9 residues. Germline V gene data show CDR1 as MNHNY and CDR2 as SVGAGI (reference sequence). The CDR3 region is CASGDTQYF. In DNA, the CDR3 is TGTGCCAGCGGGGATACGCAGTATTTT.

The chain joins TRBV10-3 to TRBJ2-3, with 9 bases identical to TRBD2. In germline, CDR1 is ENHRY, CDR2 SYGVKD. V trimming: 6 bases; J trimming: 4 bases; junction bases outside the gene matches: 11. This CDR3 is 16 amino acids long. CDR3 amino acids: CAIRSIAGAGADTQYF. CDR3 DNA sequence: TGTGCCATCAGGTCGATAGCGGGGGCCGGGGCAGATACGCAGTATTTT.

The chain couples TRBV7-8 to TRBJ1-1, with a tentative D call TRBD1 (5 bases). CDR1 is SGHVS and CDR2 is FQNEAQ in the germline V gene. The CDR3 has 14 amino acids. The ends were cut back, 5 bases at V and 5 bases at J, with 15 bases in the middle. CDR3 protein: CASSLGRRGTEAFF. DNA of the CDR3: TGTGCCAGCAGCCTAGGACGCCGGGGGACTGAAGCTTTCTTT.

J is TRBJ1-2 and V is TRBV7-9; no clear D. Trimming removed 2 bases at V and 5 bases at J, with 18 bases between. The germline V gene encodes CDR1 SEHNR and CDR2 FQNEAQ (reference sequence). The CDR3 contains 16 residues. The CDR3 nucleotides are TGTGCCAGCAGCTTACTAGATGGGTCTGGTCGATATGGCTACACCTTC. Protein: CASSLLDGSGRYGYTF.

This sequence joins TRBV18 and TRBJ2-2; 7 positions agree with TRBD2. The length of the CDR3 is 16 residues. V was clipped by 8 bases and J by 2 bases; unmatched bases: 11. From germline, CDR1 is KGHSH and CDR2 LQKENI. This CDR3 is CASPRPGLGNTGELFF. The DNA for the CDR3 is TGTGCCAGCCCACGCCCCGGACTAGGAAACACCGGGGAGCTGTTTTTT. Together with reference TRBV18 and TRBJ2-2, the CDR3 gives the full variable domain: NAGVMQNPRHLVRRRGQEARLRCSPMKGHSHVYWYRQLPEEGLKFMVYLQKENIIDESGMPKERFSAEFPKEGPSILRIQQVVRGDSAAYFCASPRPGLGNTGELFFGEGSRLTVL.

Notes on this clone: Compared with germline, one end of the junction differs, possibly owing to a read error. The chain combines TRBV6-6 with TRBJ2-7; 9 bases are shared with TRBD1. The CDR3 is 14 amino acids. Germline-derived CDR1 and CDR2 are MNHNY and SVGAGI (reference sequence). The CDR3 DNA follows: TGTGCCAGCAGTCGCGGGACAGGGTCCTCCGAGCAGTACTTC. Its translation: CASSRGTGSSEQYF.

Details on this clone: A junction end diverges from the germline sequence, so it may reflect a read error. V gene TRBV5-4 combines with J gene TRBJ1-4; D gene ambiguous. Germline loops: CDR1 SGHNT, CDR2 YYREEE (reference sequence). The CDR3 extends over 14 amino acids. The CDR3 protein is CASSFWGTNEKLFF. CDR3 coding DNA: TGTGCCAGCAGTTTCTGGGGAACTAACGAAAAACTGTTTTTT.

The chain joins TRBV13 to TRBJ2-1; D gene ambiguous. The CDR3 sequence is 15 residues long. Between the trimmed V and J ends, which lost 3 bases and 6 bases, there was a span of 15 bases. Germline CDR1 is PRHDT and CDR2 is FYEKMQ (reference sequence). Written as DNA, the CDR3 is TGTGCCAGCAGCTTGGCCGGGCCCCGAGCCAATGAGCAGTTCTTC. Its translation is CASSLAGPRANEQFF. Drawing the rest from reference TRBV13 and TRBJ2-1, the complete variable domain is AAGVIQSPRHLIKEKRETATLKCYPIPRHDTVYWYQQGPGQDPQFLISFYEKMQSDKGSIPDRFSAQQFSDYHSELNMSSLELGDSALYFCASSLAGPRANEQFFGPGTRLTVL.

The chain combines TRBV19 with TRBJ2-5; D might be TRBD1 or TRBD2, each matching 5 bases. The J call is uncertain, as TRBJ2-7 better fits the DNA end. Germline CDR1 LNHDA, CDR2 SQIVND (reference sequence). This CDR3 is 14 amino acids long. This CDR3 reads CASSIGAPSYEQYF. CDR3 nucleotide sequence: TGTGCCAGTAGTATCGGGGCCCCCTCCTACGAGCAGTACTTC.

The V gene is TRBV5-5, the J gene TRBJ1-2, with 8 bases matching TRBD1. Per germline, CDR1 SGHKS and CDR2 YYEKEE (reference sequence). The CDR3 is 14 amino acids. The junction had 4 bases not matched to a gene; V was cut back by 2 bases and J by 4 bases. The CDR3 protein is CASSFQDRVYGYTF. The CDR3 DNA follows: TGTGCCAGCAGCTTTCAGGACAGGGTCTATGGCTACACCTTC. The full variable domain, in which reference TRBV5-5 and TRBJ1-2 provide the parts outside the CDR3, is DAGVTQSPTHLIKTRGQQVTLRCSPISGHKSVSWYQQVLGQGPQFIFQYYEKEERGRGNFPDRFSARQFPNYSSELNVNALLLGDSALYLCASSFQDRVYGYTFGSGTRLTVV.

This rearrangement joins TRBV29-1 to TRBJ2-2, with D possibly called TRBD1 or TRBD2 (6 bases each). V lost 8 bases and J 6 bases, leaving 13 bases between the germline ends. In germline, CDR1 is SQVTM, CDR2 ANQGSEA. The CDR3 has 12 amino acids. DNA of the CDR3: TGCAGCCCATTCCGGGGGCCCGGGGAGCTGTTTTTT. This codes for CSPFRGPGELFF.

This rearrangement joins TRBV5-1 to TRBJ2-5; 9 bases map to TRBD2. Germline values: CDR1 SGHRS, CDR2 YFSETQ. Trimming removed 0 bases from V and 3 bases from J; junction bases left unmatched: 3. CDR3 length equals 15 residues. Written as DNA, the CDR3 is TGCGCCAGCAGCTTGGGCGGGAGGGCCGAAGAGACCCAGTACTTC. The encoded protein is CASSLGGRAEETQYF.

The chain links TRBV7-9 to TRBJ2-7; D remains ambiguous. CDR1 is SEHNR and CDR2 is FQNEAQ in the germline V gene (reference sequence). Trimming took off 5 bases at V and 3 bases at J, with 11 bases between the two ends. The CDR3 totals 13 residues. The CDR3 reads CASSPVPNYEQYF. The DNA of the CDR3 is TGTGCCAGCAGCCCAGTTCCAAACTACGAGCAGTACTTC.

J is TRBJ2-7 and V is TRBV5-4, with 9 positions matching TRBD1. The V segment lost 2 bases and the J segment 5 bases; nucleotides outside the gene matches: 11. CDR1 is SGHNT, CDR2 YYREEE, per germline (reference sequence). The CDR3 is made up of 16 amino acids. The CDR3 region has the DNA TGTGCCAGCAGCTTAGAGTTCAGGGGACAGGGTGACGAGCAGTACTTC. Protein product: CASSLEFRGQGDEQYF.

This clone came up a few times. The genes are TRBV7-6 and TRBJ1-6; perhaps TRBD1 as D (6 bases). CDR3 length: 14 amino acids. The V end was cut by 5 bases, the J end by 5 bases, with 10 bases between. The V gene's germline CDR1 is SGHVS and CDR2 FNYEAQ. The CDR3 spells CASSLQGNNSPLHF. The CDR3 bases are TGTGCCAGCAGCCTACAGGGAAATAATTCACCCCTCCACTTT.

The J gene is TRBJ1-1, the V gene TRBV29-1, with D unclear. The CDR3 is 11 amino acids. V was trimmed by 4 bases and J by 3 bases, leaving 6 bases between them. From germline, CDR1 is SQVTM and CDR2 ANQGSEA. The CDR3 DNA sequence: TGCAGCGTTGCTGGGTACACTGAAGCTTTCTTT. Protein sequence: CSVAGYTEAFF. The complete variable domain, with remaining parts taken from reference TRBV29-1 and TRBJ1-1, reads SAVISQKPSRDICQRGTSLTIQCQVDSQVTMMFWYRQQPGQSLTLIATANQGSEATYESGFVIDKFPISRPNLTFSTLTVSNMSPEDSSIYLCSVAGYTEAFFGQGTRLTVV.

There are a few counts of this clone. This rearrangement joins TRBV5-5 to TRBJ1-1; D might be TRBD1 (5 bases). Trimming shortened V by 2 bases and J by 3 bases, and 11 bases separated the two germline ends. CDR1 SGHKS and CDR2 YYEKEE come from the germline V gene (reference sequence). The CDR3 loop spans 14 amino acids. DNA for the CDR3: TGTGCCAGCAGCTTACCAGGGACGTACACTGAAGCTTTCTTT. This sequence encodes CASSLPGTYTEAFF.

This clone occurred once. The chain joins TRBV25-1 to TRBJ1-2; D is perhaps TRBD1 (5 bases). The V end was cut by 6 bases, the J end by 2 bases, with 10 bases between. Germline V lookup: CDR1 MGHDK, CDR2 SYGVNS. This CDR3 has 13 residues. In nucleotides, the CDR3 is TGTGCCAGCAGGGACACGGAGAACTATGGCTACACCTTC. Translated: CASRDTENYGYTF.

The chain combines TRBV5-6 with TRBJ1-1; the D gene is possibly TRBD1 (6 bases). V shed 0 bases and J shed 4 bases, with 16 bases lying between them. The CDR3 extends over 16 amino acids. Germline CDR1 SGHDT, CDR2 YYEEEE. CDR3 nucleotides: TGTGCCAGCAGCTTGGTCGGTTCAGGGGTCGGCACTGAAGCTTTCTTT. Its protein is CASSLVGSGVGTEAFF.

This chain connects TRBV30 to TRBJ1-4; a possible D gene is TRBD1 (6 bases). In germline, CDR1 is GTSNPN, CDR2 SVGIG (reference sequence). The CDR3 has 13 residues. V was cut by 1 base and J by 4 bases, with 7 bases left in between. The chain's CDR3 is CAWSEGVNEKLFF. In DNA, the CDR3 is TGTGCCTGGAGTGAGGGGGTTAATGAAAAACTGTTTTTT.

A note on this clone: One end of the junction fails to match germline, which may point to a read error. The V call is TRBV7-8, the J call TRBJ2-1, with D uncertain. The V gene's germline CDR1 is SGHVS and CDR2 FQNEAQ. This CDR3 spans 13 amino acids. In DNA, the CDR3 is TGTGCCAGCAGCTTGGGGTTCTACAAGGAGCAGTTCTTC. Residues: CASSLGFYKEQFF.

This clone was seen just once. V usage is TRBV6-6 and J usage is TRBJ1-5; D is unresolved. The CDR3 covers 13 residues. V was cut by 0 bases and J by 7 bases, with 7 bases left in between. CDR1 is MNHNY and CDR2 is SVGAGI in the germline V gene (reference sequence). CDR3 DNA: TGTGCCAGCAGTTACTCCCTCAGGCAGCCCCAGCATTTT. Encoded protein: CASSYSLRQPQHF.